The 2 T cell receptor beta chains given below trace back to one sample, sequenced in a study of control samples from healthy donors and cancer patients. Measured with immunoSEQ multiplex PCR; TCRdb has only the in-frame clones, and not every one. The data show 150,000 to 200,000 clones, 91% seen once. Material: blood. These receptors came from a woman between 25 and 40 years old in good health.

CDR3 bases: TGTGCCAGCAGTCACAGGGACTACAATGAGCAGTTCTTC. Translating it yields CASSHRDYNEQFF. The chain combines TRBV6-2 or TRBV6-3 with TRBJ2-1; D is perhaps TRBD1 (6 bases). The ends were cut back, 5 bases at V and 3 bases at J, with 8 bases in the middle. This CDR3 is built from 13 residues. The germline V gene encodes CDR1 MNHEY and CDR2 SVGEGT.

This clone was counted once. This chain joins TRBV11-3 and TRBJ2-5; 7 bases are a match to TRBD1. Germline CDR1 SGHNT, CDR2 YENEEA. This CDR3 is built from 14 residues. The ends lost 4 bases at V and 2 bases at J; junction bases unmatched: 4. CDR3 amino acids: CASSYPQGQETQYF. The CDR3 DNA sequence: TGTGCCAGCAGCTACCCACAGGGGCAAGAGACCCAGTACTTC.